The 2 T cell receptor beta chains presented below share a single source sample, sequenced in a study of blood T cell repertoires in COVID-19. Repertoires were generated with immunoSEQ multiplex PCR, while TCRdb's copy carries only in-frame clones and drops some. The top ten clones hold 5% to 7% of a sample with approximately 68,000 clones, approximately 83% of them seen once. Sequenced input: peripheral blood. All receptors derive from a woman aged 55-75 years with acute or convalescent COVID-19.

The DNA of the CDR3 is TGTGCCAGCAGCTTAGGGCAGGGGGGCTTAGATACGCAGTATTTT. Amino acids: CASSLGQGGLDTQYF. The V gene is TRBV11-3, the J gene TRBJ2-3; weak D call: TRBD1 (7 bases). CDR1 is SGHNT and CDR2 is YENEEA in the germline V gene. CDR3 length equals 15 residues. Trimming pared 1 base from V and 5 bases from J, leaving 13 bases between.

The rearrangement links TRBV10-2 to TRBJ1-6, with D perhaps matching TRBD1 (5 bases). Germline loops: CDR1 WSHSY, CDR2 SAAADI. The CDR3 loop spans 17 amino acids. V lost 3 bases, J lost 5 bases, and 17 bases lay in between. CDR3 sequence reads: CASSDTGLAGHNSPLHF. In nucleotides, the CDR3 is TGCGCCAGCAGTGATACGGGACTCGCAGGCCATAATTCACCCCTCCACTTT.